The 30 T cell receptor beta chains below come from one sample, sequenced in a study of cytomegalovirus exposure and HLA in healthy donors. PCR used 60 Vbeta primers and 13 Jbeta primers. Some clones are missing from TCRdb's copy, which holds only in-frame ones; the method was immunoSEQ multiplex PCR. The sample includes under 130,000 clones, 60% to 85% of them seen just once. Specimen: PBMCs. Every receptor here comes from a female donor in good health and CMV-seropositive.

This sequence joins TRBV4-2 and TRBJ2-1, with 8 nucleotides matching TRBD2. CDR3 length: 18 amino acids. With 0 bases clipped from V and 5 bases from J, the junction kept 12 bases outside the gene matches. From germline, CDR1 is LGHNA and CDR2 YNFKEQ. The CDR3 region has the DNA TGTGCCAGCAGCCAAGACCACGTCGGACTAGCTGGGAACAATGAGCAGTTCTTC. Translation gives CASSQDHVGLAGNNEQFF.

The V call is TRBV5-1, the J call TRBJ1-2; the match to TRBD1 covers 9 bases. Germline trimming cut 1 base from V and 7 bases from J; bases unmatched to any gene: 8. The CDR3 extends over 15 amino acids. CDR1 and CDR2 (germline): SGHRS, YFSETQ. CDR3 protein: CASSLQGTGLSGYTF. The CDR3 DNA reads TGCGCCAGCAGCTTGCAAGGGACAGGGTTGAGTGGCTACACCTTC. Full variable domain (rest looked up from reference TRBV5-1 and TRBJ1-2): KAGVTQTPRYLIKTRGQQVTLSCSPISGHRSVSWYQQTPGQGLQFLFEYFSETQRNKGNFPGRFSGRQFSNSRSEMNVSTLELGDSALYLCASSLQGTGLSGYTFGSGTRLTVV.

The table lists this clone with a count of one. The J gene is TRBJ2-1, the V gene TRBV15; TRBD2 matches at 12 bases. Germline values: CDR1 LNHNV, CDR2 YYDKDF (reference sequence). V was clipped by 10 bases and J by 4 bases; unmatched bases: 14. The CDR3 contains 17 residues. CDR3 sequence: CAIDSPSGRALYNEQFF. In DNA, the CDR3 is TGTGCCATCGATTCACCTAGCGGGAGGGCCTTGTACAATGAGCAGTTCTTC.

The gene calls are TRBV6-5 and TRBJ1-2; D unresolved. The CDR3 contains 14 residues. The germline V and J ends were trimmed by 6 bases and 5 bases, with 16 bases remaining between them. Germline V CDR1 and CDR2: MNHEY, SVGAGI. The CDR3 protein is CASRPAGYAYGYTF. CDR3 coding DNA: TGTGCCAGCAGACCCGCGGGTTATGCATATGGCTACACCTTC.

The CDR3 sequence: CASRAGSYNEQFF. The DNA of the CDR3 is TGCGCCAGCAGAGCGGGGTCCTACAATGAGCAGTTCTTC. This rearrangement joins TRBV5-1 to TRBJ2-1; 7 bases match TRBD2. The germline V gene has CDR1 SGHRS and CDR2 YFSETQ. The trim removed 5 bases at V and 1 base at J, leaving 0 bases unmatched. The length of the CDR3 is 13 residues.

This chain uses TRBV28 with TRBJ2-7; 7 bases align to TRBD1. The CDR3 runs 14 residues. J lost 4 bases, V lost 5 bases, and 8 bases had no gene match. The germline V gene encodes CDR1 MDHEN and CDR2 SYDVKM. The CDR3 is CASSPLTGPYEQYF. DNA of the CDR3: TGTGCCAGCAGTCCACTGACAGGGCCGTACGAGCAGTACTTC.

This chain joins TRBV28 and TRBJ2-5; maybe TRBD2 (7 bases). The germline V and J ends were trimmed by 3 bases and 4 bases, with 9 bases remaining between them. The CDR3 covers 13 residues. The germline CDR1 and CDR2 sequences are MDHEN and SYDVKM. The CDR3 sequence is CASSLGGAETQYF. The CDR3 DNA reads TGTGCCAGCAGTTTGGGGGGGGCAGAGACCCAGTACTTC.

The V call is TRBV27, the J call TRBJ2-3, with D possibly matching TRBD2 (5 bases). The length of the CDR3 is 16 residues. Germline values: CDR1 MNHEY, CDR2 SMNVEV (reference sequence). V lost 2 bases and J lost 2, with 14 bases in between. CDR3 DNA sequence: TGTGCCAGCAGTTTAATCAAAGCGGACCTCACAGATACGCAGTATTTT. The encoded protein is CASSLIKADLTDTQYF.

The V call is TRBV2, the J call TRBJ2-2; 7 nucleotides agree with TRBD2. V trimming: 6 bases; J trimming: 1 base; junction bases outside the gene matches: 20. Per germline, CDR1 SNHLY and CDR2 FYNNEI. CDR3 size: 20 residues. DNA for the CDR3: TGTGCCAGCAGACACCAACCCCCCCTAGCGGCCTCTTTGAACACCGGGGAGCTGTTTTTT. This sequence encodes CASRHQPPLAASLNTGELFF.

The V call is TRBV4-2, the J call TRBJ1-2, with 11 nucleotides matching TRBD1. The trim removed 6 bases at V and 4 bases at J, leaving 4 bases unmatched. CDR3 length: 14 residues. Germline V CDR1 and CDR2: LGHNA, YNFKEQ. Here the CDR3 reads CASSGQGATYGYTF. DNA of the CDR3: TGTGCCAGCAGTGGACAGGGGGCGACCTATGGCTACACCTTC.

The gene calls are TRBV6-5 and TRBJ2-7; a possible D gene is TRBD1 (6 bases). This CDR3 has 13 amino acids. The V and J ends lost 7 bases and 2 bases respectively, with 12 bases between them. Germline V gene lookup returns CDR1 MNHEY and CDR2 SVGAGI. DNA for the CDR3: TGTGCCAGCAAGGTCGGGACAACCTACGAGCAGTACTTC. Its translation is CASKVGTTYEQYF.

V is TRBV9 and J is TRBJ2-5, with TRBD2 matching over 7 bases. The J call may be faulty, since TRBJ2-7 better matches the DNA end. This CDR3 is built from 15 residues. Germline V lookup: CDR1 SGDLS, CDR2 YYNGEE. CDR3: CASSVAASGTYEQYF. The DNA for the CDR3 is TGTGCCAGCAGCGTAGCGGCTAGCGGTACCTACGAGCAGTACTTC.

The V and J genes are TRBV19 and TRBJ2-2, with 10 bases identical to TRBD2. Unmatched junction bases numbered 5, after V lost 4 bases and J lost 6 bases. CDR3 length equals 15 residues. Germline lookup yields CDR1 LNHDA and CDR2 SQIVND (reference sequence). The CDR3 DNA reads as TGTGCCAGTAGTAGAGCTAGCGGGAGCCCCGGGGAGCTGTTTTTT. This gives the protein CASSRASGSPGELFF. Full variable domain (missing parts from reference TRBV19 and TRBJ2-2): DGGITQSPKYLFRKEGQNVTLSCEQNLNHDAMYWYRQDPGQGLRLIYYSQIVNDFQKGDIAEGYSVSREKKESFPLTVTSAQKNPTAFYLCASSRASGSPGELFFGEGSRLTVL.

The chain carries TRBV2 and TRBJ1-1; 8 nucleotides line up with TRBD1. CDR3 length: 13 amino acids. CDR1 SNHLY and CDR2 FYNNEI come from the germline V gene. The V and J ends lost 6 bases and 2 bases, in that order; junction bases with no gene match: 2. The CDR3 DNA follows: TGTGCCAGCAGCGGACAGGGTAACACTGAAGCTTTCTTT. The encoded protein is CASSGQGNTEAFF.

The rearrangement joins TRBV27 to TRBJ2-2; tentative D call: TRBD1 (6 bases). Looked up from germline, CDR1 is MNHEY and CDR2 is SMNVEV (reference sequence). V lost 11 bases, J lost 6 bases, and 22 bases lay in between. CDR3 length equals 15 residues. Here the CDR3 reads CAARSTRGGPGELFF. The CDR3 DNA is TGTGCCGCCCGATCCACCAGGGGCGGACCCGGGGAGCTGTTTTTT.

V gene TRBV25-1 combines with J gene TRBJ2-6; a possible D gene is TRBD1 (6 bases). V was trimmed by 1 base and J by 2 bases, leaving 9 bases between them. The CDR3 spans 16 residues. Per germline, CDR1 MGHDK and CDR2 SYGVNS. The CDR3 loop is CASSEFRQAGANVLTF. The CDR3, as DNA: TGTGCCAGCAGTGAATTTCGACAGGCTGGGGCCAACGTCCTGACTTTC.

This chain joins TRBV5-6 and TRBJ2-5, with 12 positions matching TRBD2. The V and J ends lost 0 bases and 6 bases, in that order; junction bases with no gene match: 9. Germline CDR1 reads SGHDT; CDR2 reads YYEEEE. The CDR3 consists of 17 residues. The CDR3 DNA follows: TGTGCCAGCAGCTTGGTTACGCTAGCGGGAGGGGTAAAGACCCAGTACTTC. It specifies CASSLVTLAGGVKTQYF.

The gene calls are TRBV4-2 and TRBJ2-2; no clear D gene. The CDR3 length is 14 residues. CDR1 is LGHNA and CDR2 is YNFKEQ in the germline V gene. Trimming stripped 1 base from V and 6 bases from J, with 9 bases between. This CDR3 is CASSQAHRSGELFF. In DNA form, the CDR3 reads TGTGCCAGCAGCCAAGCCCACAGATCCGGGGAGCTGTTTTTT.

The chain recombines TRBV28 with TRBJ2-5; 9 bases map to TRBD1. Trimming at V came to 6 bases and at J to 2 bases, leaving 10 bases not matched to a gene. The CDR3 has 16 amino acids. Germline CDR1 and CDR2: MDHEN and SYDVKM. The CDR3 sequence is CASRPSAGQGQETQYF. The DNA for the CDR3 is TGTGCCAGCAGACCCTCAGCGGGACAGGGACAAGAGACCCAGTACTTC. The whole variable domain, remainder taken from reference TRBV28 and TRBJ2-5, is DVKVTQSSRYLVKRTGEKVFLECVQDMDHENMFWYRQDPGLGLRLIYFSYDVKMKEKGDIPEGYSVSREKKERFSLILESASTNQTSMYLCASRPSAGQGQETQYFGPGTRLLVL.

The chain recombines TRBV4-2 with TRBJ1-3, with a weak D call TRBD1 (6 bases). This CDR3 is built from 17 residues. With 0 bases removed from V and 0 bases from J, the gap between germline ends came to 12 bases. CDR1 and CDR2 from the germline V gene are LGHNA and YNFKEQ. Here the CDR3 DNA reads TGTGCCAGCAGCCAAGACCGGGGGGCCTACTCTGGAAACACCATATATTTT. Translated: CASSQDRGAYSGNTIYF.

The chain employs TRBV6-1 and TRBJ1-2; 7 bases are a match to TRBD1. V was pared by 10 bases and J by 5 bases, with 10 bases of the junction left unmatched. The length of the CDR3 is 13 residues. Germline CDR1 and CDR2: MNHNS and SASEGT. The CDR3: CATTGQQNYGYTF. CDR3 DNA sequence: TGTGCCACGACGGGACAGCAGAATTATGGCTACACCTTC.

The chain employs TRBV19 and TRBJ1-2; the match to TRBD1 covers 8 bases. The junction had 6 bases not matched to a gene; V was cut back by 3 bases and J by 3 bases. The CDR3 runs to 15 residues. The germline CDR1 and CDR2 sequences are LNHDA and SQIVND (reference sequence). The CDR3 loop reads CASSIGTGGDYGYTF. The CDR3 DNA reads as TGTGCCAGTAGTATCGGGACAGGTGGGGACTATGGCTACACCTTC. The complete variable domain, with remaining parts taken from reference TRBV19 and TRBJ1-2, reads DGGITQSPKYLFRKEGQNVTLSCEQNLNHDAMYWYRQDPGQGLRLIYYSQIVNDFQKGDIAEGYSVSREKKESFPLTVTSAQKNPTAFYLCASSIGTGGDYGYTFGSGTRLTVV.

This clone turned up a few times. CDR3 sequence: CASSLAGLVRNEQFF. For the CDR3, the DNA is TGTGCCAGCAGCCTCGCGGGACTAGTGCGCAATGAGCAGTTCTTC. The chain links TRBV11-2 to TRBJ2-1, with TRBD2 identical over 8 bases. CDR3 length: 15 amino acids. The V gene end was trimmed by 5 bases and the J gene end by 6 bases; junction bases not matched to a gene: 9. Looked up from germline, CDR1 is SGHAT and CDR2 is FQNNGV.

The chain joins TRBV18 to TRBJ2-7; 7 bases line up with TRBD1. With 4 bases clipped from V and 5 bases from J, the junction kept 8 bases outside the gene matches. Germline CDR1 reads KGHSH; CDR2 reads LQKENI. CDR3 size: 14 residues. DNA for the CDR3: TGTGCCAGCTCACGCCGACAGGGTGTAGACGAGCAGTACTTC. This encodes CASSRRQGVDEQYF.

The V gene is TRBV15, the J gene TRBJ2-5, with a tentative D call TRBD1 (6 bases). The germline CDR1 and CDR2 sequences are LNHNV and YYDKDF (reference sequence). V was clipped by 4 bases and J by 2 bases, with 17 bases between them. This CDR3 spans 16 amino acids. The CDR3 reads CATSKNNRAPQETQYF. CDR3 DNA: TGTGCCACCAGCAAAAATAACAGGGCCCCACAAGAGACCCAGTACTTC.

The chain joins TRBV6-1 to TRBJ1-2; D ambiguous. The CDR3 spans 16 residues. The V end was cut by 4 bases, the J end by 8 bases, with 23 bases between. Germline V gives CDR1 MNHNS, CDR2 SASEGT. The chain's CDR3 is CASSAERVNLMGGYTF. In DNA, the CDR3 is TGTGCCAGCAGTGCCGAGAGGGTGAACCTAATGGGCGGCTACACCTTC.

The V gene is TRBV25-1, the J gene TRBJ2-1, with D possibly TRBD2 on 6 matching bases. The CDR3 is 16 amino acids. The V and J ends lost 9 bases and 6 bases respectively, with 24 bases between them. Germline V CDR1 and CDR2: MGHDK, SYGVNS. The CDR3 reads CASSPNRAGMGNEQFF. For the CDR3, the DNA is TGTGCCAGTTCCCCCAATAGGGCGGGGATGGGCAATGAGCAGTTCTTC.

This rearrangement joins TRBV7-2 to TRBJ1-1; no reliable D call. The CDR3 totals 15 residues. V gave up 8 bases and J gave up 5 bases, with 21 bases separating them. In germline, CDR1 is SGHTA, CDR2 FQGNSA. The CDR3 nucleotides read TGTGCCAGCGGACCACAGACCCTTGGAGGGACTGAAGCTTTCTTT. It is translated as CASGPQTLGGTEAFF.

The genes are TRBV28 and TRBJ2-7; 8 nucleotides align to TRBD2. Unmatched junction bases numbered 6, after V lost 9 bases and J lost 2 bases. The CDR3 consists of 13 residues. Looked up from germline, CDR1 is MDHEN and CDR2 is SYDVKM. The CDR3 sequence: CASLGLEAYEQYF. The CDR3 DNA reads as TGTGCCAGTTTGGGACTAGAGGCCTACGAGCAGTACTTC.

This clone was observed a handful of times. The gene calls are TRBV28 and TRBJ2-7; 10 nucleotides align to TRBD2. Losses at the gene ends were 5 bases for V and 4 bases for J; bases not matched to a gene: 8. Germline loops: CDR1 MDHEN, CDR2 SYDVKM. The CDR3 spans 15 residues. CDR3 nucleotide sequence: TGTGCCAGCAGTCTAGGGGCTAGCGGGAGTTACGAGCAGTACTTC. Residues: CASSLGASGSYEQYF.